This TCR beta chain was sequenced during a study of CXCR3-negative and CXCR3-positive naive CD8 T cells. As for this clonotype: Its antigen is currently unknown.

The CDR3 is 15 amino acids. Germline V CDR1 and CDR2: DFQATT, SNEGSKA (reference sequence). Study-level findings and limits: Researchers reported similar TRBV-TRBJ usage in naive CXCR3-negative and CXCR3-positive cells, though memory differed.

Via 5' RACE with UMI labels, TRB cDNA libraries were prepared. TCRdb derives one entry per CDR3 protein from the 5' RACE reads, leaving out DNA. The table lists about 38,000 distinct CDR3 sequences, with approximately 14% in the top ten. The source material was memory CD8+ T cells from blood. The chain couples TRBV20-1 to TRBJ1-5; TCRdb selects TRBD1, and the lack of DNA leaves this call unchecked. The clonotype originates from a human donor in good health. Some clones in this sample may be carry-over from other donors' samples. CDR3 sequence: CSARDSGTETLPQHF.